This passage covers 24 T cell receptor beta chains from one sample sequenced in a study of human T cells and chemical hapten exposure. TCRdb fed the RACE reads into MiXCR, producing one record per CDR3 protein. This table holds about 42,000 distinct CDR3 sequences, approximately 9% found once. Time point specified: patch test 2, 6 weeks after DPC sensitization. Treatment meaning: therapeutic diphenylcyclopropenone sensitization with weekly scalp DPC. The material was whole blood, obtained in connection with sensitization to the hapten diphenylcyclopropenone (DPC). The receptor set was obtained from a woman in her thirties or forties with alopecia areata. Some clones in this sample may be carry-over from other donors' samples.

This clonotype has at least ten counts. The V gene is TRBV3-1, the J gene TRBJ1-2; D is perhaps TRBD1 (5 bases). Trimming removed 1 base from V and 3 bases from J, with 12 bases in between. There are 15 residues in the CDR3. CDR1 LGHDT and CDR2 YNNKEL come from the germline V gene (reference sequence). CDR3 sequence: CASSQGPGGYYGYTF. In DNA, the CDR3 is TGTGCCAGCAGCCAAGGCCCGGGGGGATACTATGGCTACACCTTC.

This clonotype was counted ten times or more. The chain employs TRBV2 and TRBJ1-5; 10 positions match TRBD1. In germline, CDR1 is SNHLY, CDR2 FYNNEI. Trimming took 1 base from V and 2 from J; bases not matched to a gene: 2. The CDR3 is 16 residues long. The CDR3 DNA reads TGTGCCAGCAGTGAAGGACAGGGGGCCGGCAATCAGCCCCAGCATTTT. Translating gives CASSEGQGAGNQPQHF. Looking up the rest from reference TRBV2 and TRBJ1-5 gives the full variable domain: EPEVTQTPSHQVTQMGQEVILRCVPISNHLYFYWYRQILGQKVEFLVSFYNNEISEKSEIFDDQFSVERPDGSNFTLKIRSTKLEDSAMYFCASSEGQGAGNQPQHFGDGTRLSIL.

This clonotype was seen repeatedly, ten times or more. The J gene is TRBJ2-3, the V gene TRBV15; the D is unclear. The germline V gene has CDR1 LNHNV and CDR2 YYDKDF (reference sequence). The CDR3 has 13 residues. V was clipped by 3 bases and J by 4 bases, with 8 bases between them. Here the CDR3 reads CATSRGNADTQYF. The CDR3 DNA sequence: TGTGCCACCAGCAGGGGGAACGCAGATACGCAGTATTTT.

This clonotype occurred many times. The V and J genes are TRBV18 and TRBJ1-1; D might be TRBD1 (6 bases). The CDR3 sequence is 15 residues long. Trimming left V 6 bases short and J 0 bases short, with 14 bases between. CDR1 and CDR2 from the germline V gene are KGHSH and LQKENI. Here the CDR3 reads CASSQGQTVNTEAFF. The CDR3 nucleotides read TGTGCCAGCTCCCAGGGGCAGACAGTGAACACTGAAGCTTTCTTT.

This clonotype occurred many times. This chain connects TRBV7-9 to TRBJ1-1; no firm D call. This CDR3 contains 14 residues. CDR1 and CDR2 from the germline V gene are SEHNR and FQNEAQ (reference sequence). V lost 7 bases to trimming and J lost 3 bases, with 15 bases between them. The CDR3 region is CASTELGTDTEAFF. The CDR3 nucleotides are TGTGCCAGCACCGAATTAGGCACGGACACTGAAGCTTTCTTT.

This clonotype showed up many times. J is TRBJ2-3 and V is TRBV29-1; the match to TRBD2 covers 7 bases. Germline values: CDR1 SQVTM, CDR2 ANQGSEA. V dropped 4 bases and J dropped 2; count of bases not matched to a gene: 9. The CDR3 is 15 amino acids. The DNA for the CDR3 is TGCAGCGTTGGAGGCGGGGGTAGGGCCACAGATACGCAGTATTTT. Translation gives CSVGGGGRATDTQYF.

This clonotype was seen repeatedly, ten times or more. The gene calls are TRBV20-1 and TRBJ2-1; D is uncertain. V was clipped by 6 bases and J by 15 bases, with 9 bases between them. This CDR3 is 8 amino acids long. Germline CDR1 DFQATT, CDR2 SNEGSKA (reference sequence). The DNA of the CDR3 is TGCAGTGCAAGAAAAGGGTTCTTC. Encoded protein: CSARKGFF.

CDR3 amino acids: CASSPAGTGMYEQYF. The CDR3 region has the DNA TGTGCCAGCAGTCCTGCCGGGACAGGGATGTACGAGCAGTACTTC. The chain recombines TRBV28 with TRBJ2-7; TRBD1 matches at 9 bases. V lost 5 bases, J lost 4 bases, and 9 bases stayed unmatched. The CDR3 is 15 amino acids. Germline CDR1 is MDHEN and CDR2 is SYDVKM.

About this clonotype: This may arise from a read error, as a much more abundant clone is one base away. The CDR3 nucleotides read TGTGCCAGCAGCCCCCGCAGTATCACTGAAGCTTTCTTT. Encoded protein: CASSPRSITEAFF. The chain carries TRBV16 and TRBJ1-1; D gene unclear. CDR1 is KGHSY and CDR2 is FQNENV in the germline V gene. This CDR3 is built from 13 residues. Between the trimmed V and J ends, which lost 4 bases and 4 bases, there was a span of 10 bases.

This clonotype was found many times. The CDR3 here is CSADRGPYNEQFF. CDR3 nucleotides: TGCAGCGCAGACAGGGGACCATACAATGAGCAGTTCTTC. The chain has TRBV29-1 and TRBJ2-1, with 8 bases identical to TRBD1. Germline CDR1 reads SQVTM; CDR2 reads ANQGSEA. V trimming: 7 bases; J trimming: 4 bases; junction bases outside the gene matches: 6. The CDR3 has 13 residues.

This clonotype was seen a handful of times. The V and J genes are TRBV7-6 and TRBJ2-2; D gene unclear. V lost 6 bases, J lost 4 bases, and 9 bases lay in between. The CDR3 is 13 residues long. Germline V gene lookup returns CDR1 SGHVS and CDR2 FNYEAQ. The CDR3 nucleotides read TGTGCCAGCAGGCCCAGCTTCACCGGGGAGCTGTTTTTT. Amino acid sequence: CASRPSFTGELFF.

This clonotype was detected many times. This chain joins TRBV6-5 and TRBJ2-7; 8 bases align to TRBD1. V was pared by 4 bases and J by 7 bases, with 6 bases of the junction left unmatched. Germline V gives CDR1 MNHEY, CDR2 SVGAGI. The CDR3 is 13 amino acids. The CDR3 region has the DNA TGTGCCAGCAGTTTCAGACAGGGGAGAGAGCAGTACTTC. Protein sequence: CASSFRQGREQYF.

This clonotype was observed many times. CDR3 amino acids: CASSLDLNTEAFF. DNA of the CDR3: TGTGCCAGCAGCTTAGACCTGAACACTGAAGCTTTCTTT. This chain uses TRBV7-8 with TRBJ1-1; no clear D gene. The V and J ends lost 1 base and 0 bases respectively, with 3 bases between them. The CDR3 has 13 amino acids. CDR1 SGHVS and CDR2 FQNEAQ come from the germline V gene.

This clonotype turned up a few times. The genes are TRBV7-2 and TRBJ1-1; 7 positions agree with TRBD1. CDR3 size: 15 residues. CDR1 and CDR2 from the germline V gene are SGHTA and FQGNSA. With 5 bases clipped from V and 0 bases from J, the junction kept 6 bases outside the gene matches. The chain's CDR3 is CASSGRQGLNTEAFF. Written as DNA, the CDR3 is TGTGCCAGCAGCGGGCGACAGGGCCTGAACACTGAAGCTTTCTTT.

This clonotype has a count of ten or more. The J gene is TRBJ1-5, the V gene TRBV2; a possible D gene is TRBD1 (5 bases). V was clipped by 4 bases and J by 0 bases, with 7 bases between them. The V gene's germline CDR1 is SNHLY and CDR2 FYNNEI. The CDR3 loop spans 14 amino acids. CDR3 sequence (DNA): TGTGCCAGCAGTGGGGGGAGTAGCAATCAGCCCCAGCATTTT. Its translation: CASSGGSSNQPQHF.

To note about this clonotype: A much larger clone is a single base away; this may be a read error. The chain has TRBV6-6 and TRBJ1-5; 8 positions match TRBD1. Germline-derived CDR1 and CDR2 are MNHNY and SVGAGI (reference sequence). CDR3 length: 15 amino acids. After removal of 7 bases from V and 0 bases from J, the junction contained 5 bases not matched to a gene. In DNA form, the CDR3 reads TGTGCCAGCACAGACAGGGGTTATAGCAATCAGCCCCAGCATTTT. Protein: CASTDRGYSNQPQHF.

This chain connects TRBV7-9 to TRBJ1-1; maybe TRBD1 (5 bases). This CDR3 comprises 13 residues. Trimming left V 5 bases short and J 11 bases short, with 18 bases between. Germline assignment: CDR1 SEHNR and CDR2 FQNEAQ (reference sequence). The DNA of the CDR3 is TGTGCCAGCAGCCTCCCGACAGTGGGTCAGGCTTTCTTT. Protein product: CASSLPTVGQAFF.

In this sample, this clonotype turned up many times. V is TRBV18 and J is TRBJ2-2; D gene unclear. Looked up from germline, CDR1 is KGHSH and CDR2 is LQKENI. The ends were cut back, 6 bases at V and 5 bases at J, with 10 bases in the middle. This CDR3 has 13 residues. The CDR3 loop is CASSASRTGELFF. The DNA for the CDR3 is TGTGCCAGCTCGGCGAGCCGAACCGGGGAGCTGTTTTTT.

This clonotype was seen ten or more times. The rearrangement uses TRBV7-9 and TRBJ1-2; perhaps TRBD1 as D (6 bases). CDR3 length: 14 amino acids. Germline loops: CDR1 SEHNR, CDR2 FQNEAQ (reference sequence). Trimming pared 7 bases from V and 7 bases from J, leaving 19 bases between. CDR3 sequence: CASTAGTGSGGYTF. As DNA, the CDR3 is TGTGCCAGCACCGCAGGAACAGGGTCCGGTGGCTACACCTTC.

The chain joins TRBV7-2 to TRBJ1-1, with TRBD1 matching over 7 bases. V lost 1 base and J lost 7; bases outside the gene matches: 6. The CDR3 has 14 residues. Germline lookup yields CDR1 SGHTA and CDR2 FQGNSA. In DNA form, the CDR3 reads TGTGCCAGCAGCTTAGACAGGGGTTGGGGTGAAGCTTTCTTT. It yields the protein CASSLDRGWGEAFF.

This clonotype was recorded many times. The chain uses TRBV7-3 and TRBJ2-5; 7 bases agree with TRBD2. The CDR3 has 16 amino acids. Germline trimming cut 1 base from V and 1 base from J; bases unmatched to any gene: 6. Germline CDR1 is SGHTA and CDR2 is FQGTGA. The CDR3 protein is CASSLIGGGRQETQYF. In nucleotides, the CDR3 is TGTGCCAGCAGCTTAATAGGCGGGGGACGCCAAGAGACCCAGTACTTC.

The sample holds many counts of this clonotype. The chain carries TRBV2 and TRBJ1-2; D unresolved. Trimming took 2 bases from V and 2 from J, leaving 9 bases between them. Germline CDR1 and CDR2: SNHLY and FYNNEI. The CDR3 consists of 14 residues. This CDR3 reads CASSERHTNYGYTF. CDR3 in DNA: TGTGCCAGCAGTGAAAGACACACCAACTATGGCTACACCTTC.

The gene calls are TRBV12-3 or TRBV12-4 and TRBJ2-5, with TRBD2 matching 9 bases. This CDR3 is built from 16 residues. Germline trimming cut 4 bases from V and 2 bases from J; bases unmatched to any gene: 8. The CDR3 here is CASSSYLAGIQETQYF. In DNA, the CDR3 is TGTGCCAGCAGTTCCTATCTAGCGGGGATACAAGAGACCCAGTACTTC.

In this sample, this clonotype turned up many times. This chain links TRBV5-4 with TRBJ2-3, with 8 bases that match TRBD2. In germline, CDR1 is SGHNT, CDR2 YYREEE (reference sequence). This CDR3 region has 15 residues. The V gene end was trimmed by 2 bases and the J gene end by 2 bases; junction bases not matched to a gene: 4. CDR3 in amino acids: CASSLRSGATDTQYF. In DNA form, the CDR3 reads TGTGCCAGCAGCTTACGTAGCGGGGCCACAGATACGCAGTATTTT.